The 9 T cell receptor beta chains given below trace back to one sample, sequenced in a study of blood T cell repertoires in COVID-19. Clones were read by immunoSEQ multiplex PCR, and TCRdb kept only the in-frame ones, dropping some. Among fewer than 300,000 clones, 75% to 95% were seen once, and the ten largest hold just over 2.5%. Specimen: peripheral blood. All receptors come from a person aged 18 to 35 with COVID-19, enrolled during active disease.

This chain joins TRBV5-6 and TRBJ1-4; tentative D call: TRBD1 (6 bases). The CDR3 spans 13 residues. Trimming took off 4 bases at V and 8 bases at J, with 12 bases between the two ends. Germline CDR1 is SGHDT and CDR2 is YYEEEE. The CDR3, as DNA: TGTGCCAGCAGCCCCGGGACACAAGAAAAACTGTTTTTT. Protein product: CASSPGTQEKLFF.

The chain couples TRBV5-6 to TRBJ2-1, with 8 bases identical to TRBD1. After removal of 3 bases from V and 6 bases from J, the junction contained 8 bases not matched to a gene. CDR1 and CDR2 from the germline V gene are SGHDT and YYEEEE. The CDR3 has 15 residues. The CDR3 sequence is CASSYGQGPANEQFF. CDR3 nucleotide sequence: TGTGCCAGCAGCTACGGACAGGGCCCCGCCAATGAGCAGTTCTTC.

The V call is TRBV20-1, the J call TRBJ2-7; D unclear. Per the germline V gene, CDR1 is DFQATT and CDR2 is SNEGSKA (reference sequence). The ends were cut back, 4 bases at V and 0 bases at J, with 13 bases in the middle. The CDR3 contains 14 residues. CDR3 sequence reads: CSAIERSSSYEQYF. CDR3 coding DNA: TGCAGTGCTATTGAGCGTTCAAGCTCCTACGAGCAGTACTTC.

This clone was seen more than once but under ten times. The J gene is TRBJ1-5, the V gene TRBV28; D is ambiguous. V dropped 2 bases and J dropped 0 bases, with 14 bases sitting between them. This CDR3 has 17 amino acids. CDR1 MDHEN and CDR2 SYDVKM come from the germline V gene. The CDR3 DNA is TGTGCCAGCAGTTTAAATAAGATGCAGATTAGCAATCAGCCCCAGCATTTT. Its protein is CASSLNKMQISNQPQHF.

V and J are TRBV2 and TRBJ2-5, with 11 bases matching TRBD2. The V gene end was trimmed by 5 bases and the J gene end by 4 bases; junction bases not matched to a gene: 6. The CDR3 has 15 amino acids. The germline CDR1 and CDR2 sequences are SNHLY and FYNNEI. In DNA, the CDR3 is TGTGCCAGCAGTATACTAGCGGGAGTGGGAGAGACCCAGTACTTC. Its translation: CASSILAGVGETQYF.

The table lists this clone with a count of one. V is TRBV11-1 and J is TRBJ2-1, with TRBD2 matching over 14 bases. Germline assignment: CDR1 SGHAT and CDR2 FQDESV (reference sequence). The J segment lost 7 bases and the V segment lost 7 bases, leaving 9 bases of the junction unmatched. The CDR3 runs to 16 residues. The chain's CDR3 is CASTGLAGAEINEQFF. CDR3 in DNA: TGTGCCAGCACGGGACTAGCGGGAGCCGAGATTAATGAGCAGTTCTTC.

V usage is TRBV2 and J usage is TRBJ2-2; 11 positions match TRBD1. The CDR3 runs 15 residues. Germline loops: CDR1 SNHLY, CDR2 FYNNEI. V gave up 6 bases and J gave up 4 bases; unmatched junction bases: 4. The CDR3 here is CASRGTGGSTGELFF. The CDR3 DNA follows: TGTGCCAGCAGGGGGACAGGGGGAAGCACCGGGGAGCTGTTTTTT.

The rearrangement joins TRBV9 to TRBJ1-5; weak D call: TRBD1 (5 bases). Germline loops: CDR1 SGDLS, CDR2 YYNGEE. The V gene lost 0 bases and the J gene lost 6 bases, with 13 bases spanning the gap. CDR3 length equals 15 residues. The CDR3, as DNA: TGTGCCAGCAGCGTAGATGGGGCCATTGCTCAGCCCCAGCATTTT. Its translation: CASSVDGAIAQPQHF. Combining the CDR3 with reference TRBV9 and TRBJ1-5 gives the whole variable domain DSGVTQTPKHLITATGQRVTLRCSPRSGDLSVYWYQQSLDQGLQFLIQYYNGEERAKGNILERFSAQQFPDLHSELNLSSLELGDSALYFCASSVDGAIAQPQHFGDGTRLSIL.

This CDR3 reads CASSDQGMNTEAFF. CDR3 sequence (DNA): TGTGCCAGCAGTGATCAGGGAATGAACACTGAAGCTTTCTTT. This chain connects TRBV25-1 to TRBJ1-1, with D perhaps TRBD1 (5 bases). CDR3 length: 14 amino acids. The V gene lost 3 bases and the J gene lost 0 bases, with 8 bases spanning the gap. In germline, CDR1 is MGHDK, CDR2 SYGVNS.